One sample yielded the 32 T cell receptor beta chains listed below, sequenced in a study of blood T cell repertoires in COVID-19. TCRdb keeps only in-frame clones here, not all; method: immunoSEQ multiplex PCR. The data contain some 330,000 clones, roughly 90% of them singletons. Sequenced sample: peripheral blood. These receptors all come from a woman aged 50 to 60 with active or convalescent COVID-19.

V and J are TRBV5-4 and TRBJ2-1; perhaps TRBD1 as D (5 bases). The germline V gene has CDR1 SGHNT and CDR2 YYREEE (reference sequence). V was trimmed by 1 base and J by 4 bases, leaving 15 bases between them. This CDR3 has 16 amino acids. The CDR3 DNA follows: TGTGCCAGCAGCTTGAGGTCGGGTCAGGGTTACAATGAGCAGTTCTTC. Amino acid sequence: CASSLRSGQGYNEQFF.

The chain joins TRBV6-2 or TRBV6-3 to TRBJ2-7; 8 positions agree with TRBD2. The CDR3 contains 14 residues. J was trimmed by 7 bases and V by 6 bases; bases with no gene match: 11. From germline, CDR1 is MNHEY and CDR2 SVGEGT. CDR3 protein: CASSRTSGPWEQYF. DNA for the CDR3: TGTGCCAGCAGCCGAACTAGCGGCCCGTGGGAGCAGTACTTC.

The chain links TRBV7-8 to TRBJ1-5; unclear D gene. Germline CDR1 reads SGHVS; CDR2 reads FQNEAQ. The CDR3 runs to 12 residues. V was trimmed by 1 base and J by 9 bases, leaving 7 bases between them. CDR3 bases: TGTGCCAGCAGCTTAGTTGAGAGGCCCCAGCATTTT. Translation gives CASSLVERPQHF.

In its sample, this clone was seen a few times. CDR3 residues: CAWSVLGGDFRGYTF. CDR3 nucleotides: TGTGCCTGGAGTGTACTTGGAGGGGATTTCCGTGGCTACACCTTC. This chain links TRBV30 with TRBJ1-2; D possibly corresponds to TRBD1 (5 bases). The CDR3 has 15 residues. Germline values: CDR1 GTSNPN, CDR2 SVGIG (reference sequence). The V and J ends lost 0 bases and 7 bases respectively, with 18 bases between them.

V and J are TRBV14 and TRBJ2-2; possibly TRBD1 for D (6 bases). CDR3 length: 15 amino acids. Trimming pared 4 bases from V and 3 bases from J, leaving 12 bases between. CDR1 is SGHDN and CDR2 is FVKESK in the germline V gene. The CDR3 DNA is TGTGCCAGCAGCCTTCTAGGACAGCACACCGGGGAGCTGTTTTTT. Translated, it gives CASSLLGQHTGELFF.

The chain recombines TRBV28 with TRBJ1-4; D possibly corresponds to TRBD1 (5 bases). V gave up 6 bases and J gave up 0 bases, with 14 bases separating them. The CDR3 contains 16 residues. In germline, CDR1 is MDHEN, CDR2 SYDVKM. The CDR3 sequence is CASSPGWGATNEKLFF. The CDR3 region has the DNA TGTGCCAGCAGCCCTGGGTGGGGGGCAACTAATGAAAAACTGTTTTTT.

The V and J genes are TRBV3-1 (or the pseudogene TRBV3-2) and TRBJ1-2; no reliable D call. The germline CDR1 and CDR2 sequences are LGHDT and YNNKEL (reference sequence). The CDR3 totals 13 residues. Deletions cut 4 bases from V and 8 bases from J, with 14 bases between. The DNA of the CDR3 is TGTGCCAGCAGCCTGAGCGGGGTGTGGGGCTACACCTTC. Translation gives CASSLSGVWGYTF.

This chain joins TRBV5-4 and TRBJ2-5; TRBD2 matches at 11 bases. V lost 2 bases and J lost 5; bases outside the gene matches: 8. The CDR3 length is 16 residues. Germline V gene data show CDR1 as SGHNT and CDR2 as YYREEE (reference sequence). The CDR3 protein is CASSLTSGGTSETQYF. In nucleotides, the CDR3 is TGTGCCAGCAGCTTAACTAGCGGGGGTACTTCGGAGACCCAGTACTTC.

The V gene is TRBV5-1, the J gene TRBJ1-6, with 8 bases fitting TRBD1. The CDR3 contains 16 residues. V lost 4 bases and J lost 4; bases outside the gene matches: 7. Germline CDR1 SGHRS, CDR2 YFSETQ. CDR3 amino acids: CASSGYRGDYNSPLHF. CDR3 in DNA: TGCGCCAGCAGCGGATACAGGGGGGATTATAATTCACCCCTCCACTTT.

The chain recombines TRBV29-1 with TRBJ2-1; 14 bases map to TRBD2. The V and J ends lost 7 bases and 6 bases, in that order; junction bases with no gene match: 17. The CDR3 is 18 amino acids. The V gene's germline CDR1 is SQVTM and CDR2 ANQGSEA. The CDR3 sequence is CSAASAGLAGENLNEQFF. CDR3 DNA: TGCAGCGCAGCATCGGCGGGACTAGCGGGAGAAAATCTCAATGAGCAGTTCTTC.

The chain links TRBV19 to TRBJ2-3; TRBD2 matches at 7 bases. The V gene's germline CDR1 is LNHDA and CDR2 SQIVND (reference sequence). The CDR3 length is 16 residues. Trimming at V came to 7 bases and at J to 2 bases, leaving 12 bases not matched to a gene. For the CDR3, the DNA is TGTGCCAGTACCCCCGGCCGGCGGGGGTACACAGATACGCAGTATTTT. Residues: CASTPGRRGYTDTQYF.

CDR3 region: CASSLLVPGFGTQYF. CDR3 DNA: TGTGCCAGCAGTTTACTAGTACCCGGCTTCGGTACGCAGTATTTT. This sequence joins TRBV28 and TRBJ2-3; D ambiguous. Trimming removed 2 bases from V and 8 bases from J, with 17 bases in between. The CDR3 covers 15 residues. Germline-derived CDR1 and CDR2 are MDHEN and SYDVKM.

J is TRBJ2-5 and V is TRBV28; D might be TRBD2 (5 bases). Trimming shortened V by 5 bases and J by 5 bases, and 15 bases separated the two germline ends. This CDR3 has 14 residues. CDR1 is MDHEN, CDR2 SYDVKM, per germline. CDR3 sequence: CASSRGKVVETQYF. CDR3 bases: TGTGCCAGCAGTCGGGGTAAGGTCGTGGAGACCCAGTACTTC.

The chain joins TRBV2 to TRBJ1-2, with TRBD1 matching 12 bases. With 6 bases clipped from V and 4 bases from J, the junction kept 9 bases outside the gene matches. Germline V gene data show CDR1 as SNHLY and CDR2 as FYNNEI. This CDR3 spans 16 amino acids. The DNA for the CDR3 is TGTGCCAGCAGAACTCCGGGACAGGGGGCCGGCTATGGCTACACCTTC. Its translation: CASRTPGQGAGYGYTF.

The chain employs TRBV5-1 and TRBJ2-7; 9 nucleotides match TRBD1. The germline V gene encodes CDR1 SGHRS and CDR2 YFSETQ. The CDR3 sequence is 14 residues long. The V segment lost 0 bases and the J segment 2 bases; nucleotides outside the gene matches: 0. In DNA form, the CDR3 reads TGCGCCAGCAGCTTGGACAGGGGGCCCTACGAGCAGTACTTC. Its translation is CASSLDRGPYEQYF.

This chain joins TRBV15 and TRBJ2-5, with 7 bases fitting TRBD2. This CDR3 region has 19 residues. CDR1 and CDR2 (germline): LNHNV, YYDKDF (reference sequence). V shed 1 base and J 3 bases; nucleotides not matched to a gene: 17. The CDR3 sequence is CATSRVGSSGKGEKETQYF. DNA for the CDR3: TGTGCCACCAGCAGAGTCGGGTCAAGCGGGAAAGGGGAAAAAGAGACCCAGTACTTC. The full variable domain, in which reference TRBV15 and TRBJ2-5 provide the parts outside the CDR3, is DAMVIQNPRYQVTQFGKPVTLSCSQTLNHNVMYWYQQKSSQAPKLLFHYYDKDFNNEADTPDNFQSRRPNTSFCFLDIRSPGLGDTAMYLCATSRVGSSGKGEKETQYFGPGTRLLVL.

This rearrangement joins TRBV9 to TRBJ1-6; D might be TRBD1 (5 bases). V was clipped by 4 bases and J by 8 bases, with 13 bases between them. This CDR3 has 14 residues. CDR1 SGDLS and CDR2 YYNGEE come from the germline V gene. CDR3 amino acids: CASSPRRDYSPLHF. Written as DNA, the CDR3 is TGTGCCAGCAGCCCAAGGAGGGACTATTCACCCCTCCACTTT.

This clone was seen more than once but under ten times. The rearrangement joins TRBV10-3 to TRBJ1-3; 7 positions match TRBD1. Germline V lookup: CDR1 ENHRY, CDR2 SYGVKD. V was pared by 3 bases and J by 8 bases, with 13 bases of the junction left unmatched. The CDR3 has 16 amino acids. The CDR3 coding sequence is TGTGCCATCAGTGATCGAATAAGGGACAGTGCGGACACCATATATTTT. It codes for CAISDRIRDSADTIYF.

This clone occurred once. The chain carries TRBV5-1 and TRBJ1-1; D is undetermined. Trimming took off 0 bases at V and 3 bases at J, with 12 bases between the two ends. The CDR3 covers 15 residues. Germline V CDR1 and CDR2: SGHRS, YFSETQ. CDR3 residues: CASSLVEGPYTEAFF. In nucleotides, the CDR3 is TGCGCCAGCAGCTTGGTGGAGGGCCCCTACACTGAAGCTTTCTTT.

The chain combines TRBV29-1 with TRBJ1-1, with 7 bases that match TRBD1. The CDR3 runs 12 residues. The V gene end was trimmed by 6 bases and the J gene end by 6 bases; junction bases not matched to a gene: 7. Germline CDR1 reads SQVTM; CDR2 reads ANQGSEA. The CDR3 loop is CSVSNRGAEAFF. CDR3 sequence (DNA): TGCAGCGTATCTAACAGGGGAGCTGAAGCTTTCTTT.

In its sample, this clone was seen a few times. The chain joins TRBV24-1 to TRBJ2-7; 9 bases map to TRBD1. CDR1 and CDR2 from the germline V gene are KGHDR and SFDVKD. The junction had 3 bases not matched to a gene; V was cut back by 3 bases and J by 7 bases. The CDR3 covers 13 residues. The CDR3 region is CATSDPDRGEQYF. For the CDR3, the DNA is TGTGCCACCAGTGATCCGGACAGGGGTGAGCAGTACTTC.

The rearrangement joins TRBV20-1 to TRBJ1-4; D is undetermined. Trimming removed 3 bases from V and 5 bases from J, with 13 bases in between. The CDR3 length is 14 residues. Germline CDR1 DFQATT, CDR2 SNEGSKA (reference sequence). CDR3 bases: TGCAGTGCTAGTCCCGGGAATACAAATGAAAAACTGTTTTTT. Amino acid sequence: CSASPGNTNEKLFF.

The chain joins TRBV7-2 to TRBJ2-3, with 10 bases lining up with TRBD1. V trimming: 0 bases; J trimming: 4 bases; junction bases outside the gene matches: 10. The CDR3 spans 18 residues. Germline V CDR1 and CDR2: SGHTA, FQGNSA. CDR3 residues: CASSLAPAGTGAADTQYF. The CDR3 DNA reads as TGTGCCAGCAGCTTAGCCCCGGCCGGGACAGGGGCCGCAGATACGCAGTATTTT.

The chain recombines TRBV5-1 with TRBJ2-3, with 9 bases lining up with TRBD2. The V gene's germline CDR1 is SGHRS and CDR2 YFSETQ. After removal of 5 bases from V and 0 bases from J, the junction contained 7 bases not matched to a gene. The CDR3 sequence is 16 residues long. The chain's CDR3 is CASRSAGGRSTDTQYF. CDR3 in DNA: TGCGCCAGCAGATCTGCGGGGGGGCGGAGCACAGATACGCAGTATTTT.

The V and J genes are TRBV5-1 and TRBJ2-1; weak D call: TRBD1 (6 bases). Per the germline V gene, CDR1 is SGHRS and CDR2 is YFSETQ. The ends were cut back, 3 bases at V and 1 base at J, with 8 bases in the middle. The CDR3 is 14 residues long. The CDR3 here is CASSSGDSYNEQFF. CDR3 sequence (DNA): TGCGCCAGCAGCTCAGGGGATTCCTACAATGAGCAGTTCTTC.

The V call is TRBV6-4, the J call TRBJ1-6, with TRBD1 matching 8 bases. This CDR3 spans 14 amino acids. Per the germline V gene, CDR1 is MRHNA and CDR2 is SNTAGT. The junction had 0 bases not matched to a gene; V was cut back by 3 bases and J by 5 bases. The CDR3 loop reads CASSETGDNSPLHF. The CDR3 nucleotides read TGTGCCAGCAGTGAGACAGGGGATAATTCACCCCTCCACTTT.

The CDR3 region is CASPRVERAVLEDEQYF. CDR3 DNA: TGTGCCAGTCCTAGGGTGGAGCGGGCGGTTTTGGAGGACGAGCAGTACTTC. The chain is built from TRBV19 and TRBJ2-7, with D possibly TRBD2 on 6 matching bases. Germline V lookup: CDR1 LNHDA, CDR2 SQIVND (reference sequence). The CDR3 is 17 amino acids. The V and J ends lost 8 bases and 5 bases respectively, with 28 bases between them.

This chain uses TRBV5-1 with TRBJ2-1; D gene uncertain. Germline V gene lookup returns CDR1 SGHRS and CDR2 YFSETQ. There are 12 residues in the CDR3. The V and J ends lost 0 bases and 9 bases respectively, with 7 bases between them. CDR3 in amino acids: CASSLVFREQFF. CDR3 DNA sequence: TGCGCCAGCAGCTTGGTCTTCCGTGAGCAGTTCTTC.

This chain's CDR3 is CASSLIWTGGYMNTEAFF. As DNA, the CDR3 is TGTGCCAGCAGCTTAATTTGGACAGGGGGATACATGAACACTGAAGCTTTCTTT. The chain is built from TRBV7-2 and TRBJ1-1, with TRBD1 matching over 10 bases. The CDR3 spans 18 residues. After removal of 2 bases from V and 0 bases from J, the junction contained 9 bases not matched to a gene. Germline V gene sequence: CDR1 SGHTA, CDR2 FQGNSA.

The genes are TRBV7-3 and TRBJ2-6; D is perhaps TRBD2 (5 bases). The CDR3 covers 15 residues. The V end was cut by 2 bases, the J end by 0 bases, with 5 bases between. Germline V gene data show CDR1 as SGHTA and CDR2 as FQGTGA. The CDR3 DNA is TGTGCCAGCAGCTTAGGGAGCTCTGGGGCCAACGTCCTGACTTTC. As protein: CASSLGSSGANVLTF.

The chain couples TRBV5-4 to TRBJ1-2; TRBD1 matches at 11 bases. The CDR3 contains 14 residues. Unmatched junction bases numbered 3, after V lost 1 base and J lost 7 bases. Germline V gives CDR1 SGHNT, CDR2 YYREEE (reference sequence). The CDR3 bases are TGTGCCAGCAGCTTGACCGGGACAGGGGGTGGCTACACCTTC. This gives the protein CASSLTGTGGGYTF.

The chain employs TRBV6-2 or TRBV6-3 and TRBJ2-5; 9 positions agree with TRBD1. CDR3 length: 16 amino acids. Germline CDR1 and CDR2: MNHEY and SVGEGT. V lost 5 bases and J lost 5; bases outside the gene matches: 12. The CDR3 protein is CASSTQLQGAGETQYF. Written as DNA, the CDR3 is TGTGCCAGCAGTACCCAATTACAGGGGGCAGGGGAGACCCAGTACTTC.